Listed below are T cell receptor beta chains from one sample, sequenced in a study of blood T cell repertoires in COVID-19. Data came from immunoSEQ multiplex PCR; TCRdb stores just in-frame clones and leaves some out. The sample lists 150,000 to 200,000 clones, 87% seen once, with 6% to 7.5% in the top ten. The sequenced material came from PBMCs or T cells enriched from blood (not recorded which). The receptor set was obtained from a woman aged 45-59 years who had recovered from COVID-19. Both conserved end residues are part of each CDR3. A D gene is named only where the DNA matches it firmly. The size entry is marked missing in some rows and otherwise reads once, few, many or a size class.

J	D	size	V	CDR3	DNA
TRBJ2-1	-	-	TRBV7-8	CASSVGLSSYNEQFF	TGTGCCAGCAGCGTAGGACTGAGCTCCTACAATGAGCAGTTCTTC
TRBJ1-2	-	-	TRBV27	CASSPSLPSWAGYTF	TGTGCCAGCAGCCCCTCCCTGCCCAGTTGGGCTGGCTACACCTTC
TRBJ2-3	TRBD2	-	TRBV5-1	CASSLRLAGGTDTQYF	TGCGCCAGCAGCTTACGACTAGCGGGAGGCACAGATACGCAGTATTTT
TRBJ2-7	-	-	TRBV7-8	CASSQDRGAYEQYF	TGTGCCAGCAGCCAGGACAGAGGTGCCTACGAGCAGTACTTC
TRBJ1-1	-	-	TRBV3-1/TRBV3-2	CASSQVAGRNTEAFF	TGTGCCAGCAGCCAAGTTGCAGGTAGGAACACTGAAGCTTTCTTT
TRBJ2-4	-	-	TRBV28	CASSKVSPAGRNIQYF	TGTGCCAGCAGCAAAGTTTCCCCGGCAGGGAGGAACATTCAGTACTTC
TRBJ2-7	-	once	TRBV28	CASSTTGEQYF	TGTGCCAGCAGTACGACAGGAGAGCAGTACTTC
TRBJ2-5	TRBD1	-	TRBV12-5	CACLPGQVMYQETQYF	TGTGCTTGCCTTCCGGGACAGGTCATGTACCAAGAGACCCAGTACTTC
TRBJ2-3	TRBD1	-	TRBV19	CASTQGQLTDTQYF	TGTGCCAGTACCCAGGGACAGCTCACAGATACGCAGTATTTT
TRBJ2-1	TRBD1	-	TRBV7-9	CASSRDRGRVDEQFF	TGTGCCAGCAGTCGGGACAGGGGGCGCGTGGATGAGCAGTTCTTC
TRBJ1-4	TRBD1	-	TRBV30	CAWRVPGQTNEKLFF	TGTGCCTGGAGGGTCCCGGGACAGACAAATGAAAAACTGTTTTTT
TRBJ2-7	-	-	TRBV20-1	CSASLSYEQYF	TGCAGTGCGAGCCTCTCCTACGAGCAGTACTTC
TRBJ2-5	TRBD2	-	TRBV3-1/TRBV3-2	CASSQGLAEVEETQYF	TGTGCCAGCAGCCAGGGACTAGCGGAGGTGGAGGAGACCCAGTACTTC
TRBJ2-3	TRBD2	-	TRBV6-4	CASSDSGLATDTQYF	TGTGCCAGCAGTGACTCGGGACTAGCCACAGATACGCAGTATTTT
TRBJ2-7	-	-	TRBV30	CALQGEGLGEQYF	TGTGCCCTACAGGGTGAGGGATTAGGCGAGCAGTACTTC
TRBJ2-7	-	-	TRBV11-2	CASSLDANSYEQYF	TGTGCCAGCAGCTTAGATGCGAATTCCTACGAGCAGTACTTC
TRBJ1-4	-	few	TRBV2	CASSEPGQRSREKLFF	TGTGCCAGCAGTGAACCGGGACAACGTAGCAGGGAAAAACTGTTTTTT
TRBJ2-1	-	-	TRBV24-1	CATSDRSAEFPYNEQFF	TGTGCCACCAGTGATCGGTCAGCGGAATTCCCCTACAATGAGCAGTTCTTC
TRBJ2-7	TRBD2	-	TRBV14	CASSQRLAGGSSYEQYF	TGTGCCAGCAGCCAACGACTAGCGGGAGGGAGCTCCTACGAGCAGTACTTC
TRBJ1-5	TRBD1	-	TRBV2	CASSVRGHGSNQPQHF	TGTGCCAGCAGTGTCAGGGGGCATGGAAGCAATCAGCCCCAGCATTTT
TRBJ2-7	-	-	TRBV7-8	CASSLGGHSYF	TGTGCCAGCAGCTTAGGGGGGCACAGCTACTTC
TRBJ1-2	TRBD1	-	TRBV5-4	CASSRWGRGQGYTF	TGTGCCAGCAGCCGATGGGGCAGGGGGCAGGGCTACACCTTC
TRBJ2-6	TRBD2	-	TRBV27	CASRGLAGSGANVLTF	TGTGCCAGCAGAGGACTAGCGGGATCTGGGGCCAACGTCCTGACTTTC
TRBJ2-1	TRBD2	-	TRBV29-1	CSAAGGYNEQFF	TGCAGCGCTGCGGGAGGGTACAATGAGCAGTTCTTC
TRBJ2-2	-	-	TRBV4-2	CASSQGGAPATGELFF	TGTGCCAGCAGCCAAGGCGGAGCTCCTGCGACCGGGGAGCTGTTTTTT
TRBJ1-5	TRBD1	-	TRBV4-1	CASSFSSAGGRSNQPQHF	TGCGCCAGCAGTTTCAGTTCGGCAGGGGGCCGAAGCAATCAGCCCCAGCATTTT
TRBJ2-6	-	-	TRBV7-8	CASSLRVTAGANVLTF	TGTGCCAGCAGCTTACGGGTAACTGCGGGGGCCAACGTCCTGACTTTC
TRBJ1-2	-	once	TRBV30	CAWSDTGSYVGYTF	TGTGCCTGGAGTGATACAGGGTCGTACGTCGGCTACACCTTC